The entry below describes one T cell receptor beta chain. Its antigen is not identified. The data originate from a study of cytomegalovirus exposure and HLA in healthy donors. The PCR ran on 60 Vbeta and 13 Jbeta primers. Data came from immunoSEQ multiplex PCR; TCRdb stores just in-frame clones and leaves some out. The sample has approximately 160,000 clones, roughly 79% seen once. General study findings and limits: Later analysis indicated greater clonal expansion among HLA-associated TCR beta chains than among equally common other chains.

Sequenced input: PBMCs. This receptor was identified in a male donor in good health and CMV-seropositive.

In DNA, the CDR3 is TGTGCCAGCAGCCCTTGGGAAGGCCCTAGCGCCGGGGAGCTGTTTTTT. It yields the protein CASSPWEGPSAGELFF. The chain employs TRBV7-8 and TRBJ2-2, with D possibly matching TRBD2 (6 bases). Trimming shortened V by 5 bases and J by 6 bases, and 19 bases separated the two germline ends. The germline CDR1 and CDR2 sequences are SGHVS and FQNEAQ. CDR3 size: 16 residues. Together with reference TRBV7-8 and TRBJ2-2, the CDR3 gives the full variable domain: GAGVSQSPRYKVAKRGQDVALRCDPISGHVSLFWYQQALGQGPEFLTYFQNEAQLDKSGLPSDRFFAERPEGSVSTLKIQRTQQEDSAVYLCASSPWEGPSAGELFFGEGSRLTVL.